This is a list of T cell receptor beta chains from one sample in a study of PD-1 and CTLA-4 blockade in melanoma. Profiling relied on immunoSEQ multiplex PCR, and the TCRdb table lists in-frame clones only, not all of them. The sample includes tens of thousands of clones, roughly 90% seen only once; the top ten take over 6.5%. Sequencing used CD8+ T cells from peripheral blood, obtained from a patient given anti-PD-1 treatment. These receptor sequences come from a human donor with melanoma. Each CDR3 is given with its conserved first and last residue. D genes are given only for firm matches. Clone size appears in some rows only: once, few, many, or a class for an expanded clone.

>.|TRBV19|.|TRBJ1-1
TGTGCCAGTAGTCCAGACACAATGAACACTGAAGCTTTCTTT
CASSPDTMNTEAFF
>TRBD2|TRBV4-2|.|TRBJ2-7
TGTGCCAGCAGCCAAGATGGGACTAGCGTCTCCTACGAGCAGTACTTC
CASSQDGTSVSYEQYF
>.|TRBV19|.|TRBJ1-4
TGTGCCAGTAAACGGTCCCTTGATGAAAAACTGTTTTTT
CASKRSLDEKLFF
>TRBD1|TRBV27|.|TRBJ1-5
TGTGCCAGCAGTCCAAGACAGGGGGCGATTAGCAATCAGCCCCAGCATTTT
CASSPRQGAISNQPQHF
>TRBD2|TRBV30|.|TRBJ2-1
TGTGCCTGGGGGACTAGCGGGAGTAATGAGCAGTTCTTC
CAWGTSGSNEQFF
>.|TRBV30|.|TRBJ1-6
TGTGCCTGGACCTCAGGACGGAACTTCATACCCCTCCACTTT
CAWTSGRNFIPLHF
>TRBD2|TRBV7-8|once|TRBJ2-3
TGTGCCCTGAGCGGGAGCCCGCTTGGCGCAGATACGCAGTATTTT
CALSGSPLGADTQYF
>.|TRBV19|.|TRBJ1-5
TGTGCCAGTAGTTCCACCGGGTCTAGCAATCAGCCCCAGCATTTT
CASSSTGSSNQPQHF
>.|TRBV30|.|TRBJ1-1
TGTGCCTGGAGTGCCCTAGAGGTGAACACTGAAGCTTTCTTT
CAWSALEVNTEAFF
>.|TRBV7-9|.|TRBJ2-5
TGTGCCAGCAGCTCAAGTGGGGGAGAGACCCAGTACTTC
CASSSSGGETQYF
>.|TRBV28|.|TRBJ2-1
TGTGCCAGCAGTTTATATGGGGAGCCCTACAATGAGCAGTTCTTC
CASSLYGEPYNEQFF
>.|TRBV7-3|.|TRBJ2-1
TGTGCCAGCAGCTACGACCTAGCGCACTCCTACAATGAGCAGTTCTTC
CASSYDLAHSYNEQFF
>TRBD1|TRBV19|once|TRBJ1-4
TGTGCCACCAGTCTTTCAGGGGGCGCGGGAACTAATGAAAAACTGTTTTTT
CATSLSGGAGTNEKLFF
>.|TRBV24-1|once|TRBJ2-1
TGTGCCACCAGTGATTTGTTTGGGGGAGAGCAGTTCTTC
CATSDLFGGEQFF
>.|TRBV19|.|TRBJ1-5
TGTGCCAGTAGTATCACGGGGGGCAATCAGCCCCAGCATTTT
CASSITGGNQPQHF
>.|TRBV14|.|TRBJ2-2
TGTGCCAGCAGCTCATGGACTGTCAACACCGGGGAGCTGTTTTTT
CASSSWTVNTGELFF
>.|TRBV5-1|once|TRBJ1-1
TGCGCCAGCAGCTTGGGAGGGGTGAACACTGAAGCTTTCTTT
CASSLGGVNTEAFF
>.|TRBV28|.|TRBJ2-5
TGTGCCAGCCGAGGGCCGGGGTCAGAGACCCAGTACTTC
CASRGPGSETQYF
>.|TRBV28|.|TRBJ2-7
TGTGCCAGCACCGCGAGGGACTACGAGCAGTACTTC
CASTARDYEQYF
>.|TRBV5-1|.|TRBJ1-6
TGCGCCAGCAGCTTGGGTGAGGGGTCTTTTCTCCACTTT
CASSLGEGSFLHF
>TRBD1|TRBV7-9|.|TRBJ2-5
TGTGCCAGCAGCTTACCTCGACAGGGGGCGCTTTCATTAGAGACCCAGTACTTC
CASSLPRQGALSLETQYF
>.|TRBV30|.|TRBJ1-2
TGTGCCTCGACGGAGGGGAATGGCTACACCTTC
CASTEGNGYTF
>.|TRBV19|.|TRBJ1-5
TGTGCCAGTAACGCAGGCGTAAGCAATCAGCCCCAGCATTTT
CASNAGVSNQPQHF
>.|TRBV19|.|TRBJ2-2
TGTGCCAGTACTCCATCAGTGGGGCACACCGGGGAGCTGTTTTTT
CASTPSVGHTGELFF
>.|TRBV19|.|TRBJ1-1
TGTGCCAGTAGTATAGACGGGGGCGACACTGAAGCTTTCTTT
CASSIDGGDTEAFF
>TRBD2|TRBV6-5|.|TRBJ2-7
TGTGCCAGCAGTTACGGGCTAGCGGGGTACGAGCAGTACTTC
CASSYGLAGYEQYF
>.|TRBV12-3/TRBV12-4|.|TRBJ2-1
TGTGCCAGCAGTACGGACAGCTTCAATGAGCAGTTCTTC
CASSTDSFNEQFF
>TRBD1|TRBV6-5|.|TRBJ2-5
TGTGCCAGCAGCTTGGGACAGGGCCAAGAGACCCAGTACTTC
CASSLGQGQETQYF
>.|TRBV19|.|TRBJ2-7
TGTGCCAGTAGTATAGATCCCGGGCGAGAGCAGTACTTC
CASSIDPGREQYF
>.|TRBV28|few|TRBJ2-7
TGTGCCAGCAGTCACTCCTACGAGCAGTACTTC
CASSHSYEQYF
>TRBD2|TRBV27|.|TRBJ2-7
TGTGCCAGCAGTTCGGGACTAGACTACGAGCAGTACTTC
CASSSGLDYEQYF
>.|TRBV9|few|TRBJ1-6
TGTGCCAGCAGCGAGGGCGTAATACTATCACTAGATTCACCCCTCCACTTT
CASSEGVILSLDSPLHF
>.|TRBV19|.|TRBJ1-2
TGTGCCAGTAGTATTACAGGCACCGGCTACACCTTC
CASSITGTGYTF
>.|TRBV27|once|TRBJ1-1
TGTGCCAGCAGTTTAAACCCAGGGTGGTTGAACACTGAAGCTTTCTTT
CASSLNPGWLNTEAFF
>.|TRBV7-9|.|TRBJ2-1
TGTGCCAGCAGCTTAGACCCCTCGGGGCAGTTCTTC
CASSLDPSGQFF
>.|TRBV5-1|.|TRBJ1-4
TGCGCCAGCAGCTTGGAGGGTTCTAATGAAAAACTGTTTTTT
CASSLEGSNEKLFF
>.|TRBV7-2|.|TRBJ1-5
TGTGCCAGCAGCCCCCAGGGAAATAGCAATCAGCCCCAGCATTTT
CASSPQGNSNQPQHF
>TRBD2|TRBV30|once|TRBJ2-1
TGTGCCTGGAGGGGACTAGGGCATGAGCAGTTCTTC
CAWRGLGHEQFF
>.|TRBV2|few|TRBJ1-2
TGTGCCTCAGAAAGCATAGCTAACTATGGCTACACCTTC
CASESIANYGYTF
>.|TRBV18|.|TRBJ2-2
TGTGCCAGCTCAACCGGACATTTGAACACCGGGGAGCTGTTTTTT
CASSTGHLNTGELFF
>.|TRBV7-8|.|TRBJ2-7
TGTGCCAGCAGTCCAATCTTTGCCAGCAACAACTACGAGCAGTACTTC
CASSPIFASNNYEQYF
>.|TRBV3-1/TRBV3-2|.|TRBJ1-1
TGTGCCAGCAGCCACCCGGGGCAGGGGTTGTGGGCTTTCTTT
CASSHPGQGLWAFF
>.|TRBV29-1|.|TRBJ2-3
TGCAGCGTCGCCTCCGGGACTCTCCCAACAGATACGCAGTATTTT
CSVASGTLPTDTQYF
>.|TRBV7-9|few|TRBJ2-7
TGTGCCAGCAGCTTAGATCAGGGCAGCTACGAGCAGTACTTC
CASSLDQGSYEQYF
>.|TRBV7-9|few|TRBJ2-7
TGTGCCAGCAGCCCTAGAGGAAGCGTCCACGAGCAGTACTTC
CASSPRGSVHEQYF
>.|TRBV10-3|.|TRBJ1-2
TGTGCCATCAGTGAATACCCCGCCGGGACAAGCTATGGCTACACCTTC
CAISEYPAGTSYGYTF
>TRBD1|TRBV18|.|TRBJ2-7
TGTGCCAGCTCGTCTGGACAGGGCACGACCTACGAGCAGTACTTC
CASSSGQGTTYEQYF
>TRBD1|TRBV12-5|once|TRBJ1-5
TGTGCTAGTGGCCCGGATGGGACAGAGACATGTAGCAATCAGCCCCAGCATTTT
CASGPDGTETCSNQPQHF